One and the same sample provided the 6 T cell receptor beta chains below, sequenced in a study of identical twins' blood T cells. TCRdb recomputed calls from the 5' RACE reads with MiXCR, one row per CDR3 protein. The data contain around 380,000 distinct CDR3 sequences, around 30% of them singletons. The sequenced sample consisted of PBMCs. These receptors were obtained from a woman aged 18-55 years in good health.

This clonotype has just a few counts. This chain connects TRBV12-3 or TRBV12-4 to TRBJ2-1; D is unresolved. With 2 bases removed from V and 16 bases from J, the gap between germline ends came to 9 bases. This CDR3 spans 10 amino acids. DNA for the CDR3: TGTGCCAGCAGTTTAAATCGGCCCTTCTTC. Its protein is CASSLNRPFF.

This clonotype was picked up many times. V is TRBV5-1 and J is TRBJ1-5, with D possibly matching TRBD1 (6 bases). Trimming took off 2 bases at V and 5 bases at J, with 8 bases between the two ends. Germline V CDR1 and CDR2: SGHRS, YFSETQ. The CDR3 consists of 13 residues. Written as DNA, the CDR3 is TGCGCCAGCAGCTTCAGGGGTGATCAGCCCCAGCATTTT. It encodes CASSFRGDQPQHF.

This chain uses TRBV9 with TRBJ2-1; no definite D call. Trimming removed 7 bases at V and 0 bases at J, with 14 bases between. This CDR3 comprises 15 residues. Germline V CDR1 and CDR2: SGDLS, YYNGEE. CDR3 sequence reads: CASSRTAGSYNEQFF. The CDR3 nucleotides read TGTGCCAGCTCCCGGACCGCCGGCTCCTACAATGAGCAGTTCTTC. Full variable domain (rest looked up from reference TRBV9 and TRBJ2-1): DSGVTQTPKHLITATGQRVTLRCSPRSGDLSVYWYQQSLDQGLQFLIQYYNGEERAKGNILERFSAQQFPDLHSELNLSSLELGDSALYFCASSRTAGSYNEQFFGPGTRLTVL.

The chain has TRBV3-1 and TRBJ2-5, with TRBD2 identical over 7 bases. The length of the CDR3 is 17 residues. Losses at the gene ends were 4 bases for V and 2 bases for J; bases not matched to a gene: 13. Germline CDR1 LGHDT, CDR2 YNNKEL (reference sequence). The DNA for the CDR3 is TGTGCCAGCAGCCCCTGGCTGGGGGAGGGTGGGCAAGAGACCCAGTACTTC. It encodes CASSPWLGEGGQETQYF.

This clonotype was detected many times. The chain employs TRBV24-1 and TRBJ2-1; weak D call: TRBD2 (5 bases). The CDR3 runs 15 residues. From germline, CDR1 is KGHDR and CDR2 SFDVKD. Trimming pared 3 bases from V and 4 bases from J, leaving 12 bases between. The CDR3 region is CATSDPSAEYNEQFF. CDR3 DNA: TGTGCCACCAGTGATCCCTCAGCGGAGTACAATGAGCAGTTCTTC.

The chain has TRBV10-3 and TRBJ1-5; D is unresolved. Trimming took 6 bases from V and 9 from J, leaving 6 bases between them. The CDR3 is 10 residues long. Germline V lookup: CDR1 ENHRY, CDR2 SYGVKD. The CDR3 DNA reads as TGTGCCATCAGAATATGGCCCCAGCATTTT. As protein: CAIRIWPQHF.